One sample yielded the 25 T cell receptor beta chains listed below, sequenced in a study of Ad26.COV2.S vaccination and SARS-CoV-2 variants. The data were produced by immunoSEQ multiplex PCR, yet TCRdb's version contains in-frame clones alone and is incomplete. Of roughly 700,000 clones in the sample, 89% were seen once. Treatment defined: roughly 19 received Ad26.COV2.S at low or high dose, single or two shots; several received placebo; per-sample allocation not given. After the first vaccine or placebo injection, samples were drawn on day 63. This sample comprised peripheral blood, obtained in a trial of Ad26.COV2.S vaccine versus placebo. The origin of the receptors is a person between 18 and 65 years old who received the Ad26.COV2.S COVID-19 vaccine or a placebo.

Regarding this clone: Other DNA sequences in this sample translate to the same CDR3. The genes are TRBV30 and TRBJ2-7, with D unclear. Germline values: CDR1 GTSNPN, CDR2 SVGIG (reference sequence). V gave up 2 bases and J gave up 4 bases, with 6 bases separating them. The CDR3 spans 11 residues. The CDR3 protein is CAWSLAYEQYF. CDR3 nucleotide sequence: TGTGCCTGGAGTTTAGCTTACGAGCAGTACTTC. Together with reference TRBV30 and TRBJ2-7, the CDR3 gives the full variable domain: SQTIHQWPATLVQPVGSPLSLECTVEGTSNPNLYWYRQAAGRGLQLLFYSVGIGQISSEVPQNLSASRPQDRQFILSSKKLLLSDSGFYLCAWSLAYEQYFGPGTRLTVT.

The chain couples TRBV2 to TRBJ2-7; D may be TRBD2 (5 bases). V was clipped by 3 bases and J by 3 bases, with 18 bases between them. This CDR3 contains 16 residues. In germline, CDR1 is SNHLY, CDR2 FYNNEI. For the CDR3, the DNA is TGTGCCAGCAGTGAGCCCCGTGTAGCGATAGACTACGAGCAGTACTTC. Its translation is CASSEPRVAIDYEQYF.

The chain joins TRBV19 to TRBJ1-1; D is unclear. V was cut by 10 bases and J by 8 bases, with 5 bases left in between. This CDR3 region has 8 residues. CDR1 and CDR2 from the germline V gene are LNHDA and SQIVND (reference sequence). The CDR3 spells CANNEAFF. The CDR3 coding sequence is TGTGCCAACAACGAAGCTTTCTTT.

V is TRBV27 and J is TRBJ1-1; D ambiguous. Germline values: CDR1 MNHEY, CDR2 SMNVEV (reference sequence). Trimming left V 8 bases short and J 6 bases short, with 13 bases between. CDR3 size: 12 residues. This CDR3 reads CASGILGAEAFF. The CDR3, as DNA: TGTGCCAGCGGGATTCTTGGAGCTGAAGCTTTCTTT.

The chain employs TRBV4-2 and TRBJ1-5; D call uncertain. CDR1 is LGHNA and CDR2 is YNFKEQ in the germline V gene. The CDR3 is 14 residues long. The V gene lost 0 bases and the J gene lost 5 bases, with 8 bases spanning the gap. CDR3 sequence (DNA): TGTGCCAGCAGCCAAGAACAGTGGTATCAGCCCCAGCATTTT. Translation gives CASSQEQWYQPQHF.

V gene TRBV30 combines with J gene TRBJ2-7; D call uncertain. V lost 0 bases to trimming and J lost 1 base, with 7 bases between them. The CDR3 runs to 13 residues. Germline CDR1 is GTSNPN and CDR2 is SVGIG (reference sequence). CDR3 sequence (DNA): TGTGCCTGGAGTGTGGTCGGGTCCTACGAGCAGTACTTC. This encodes CAWSVVGSYEQYF.

The chain has TRBV13 and TRBJ1-5, with a tentative D call TRBD1 (5 bases). CDR1 is PRHDT and CDR2 is FYEKMQ in the germline V gene (reference sequence). CDR3 length: 14 residues. V dropped 2 bases and J dropped 8 bases, with 13 bases sitting between them. The CDR3, as DNA: TGTGCCAGCAGCTTATCGACAGCCTTGAAGCCCCAGCATTTT. Translation gives CASSLSTALKPQHF.

The chain combines TRBV6-4 with TRBJ2-1; D assignment may be TRBD1 or TRBD2 (6 bases each). Germline V CDR1 and CDR2: MRHNA, SNTAGT. CDR3 size: 12 residues. V dropped 3 bases and J dropped 7 bases, with 7 bases sitting between them. Written as DNA, the CDR3 is TGTGCCAGCAGTGAAGGGGGGAATGAGCAGTTCTTC. Protein sequence: CASSEGGNEQFF.

To note about this clone: Other DNA sequences in the sample encode the same CDR3. The genes are TRBV6-5 and TRBJ1-1; a weak D match, TRBD1 (5 bases). The V end was cut by 0 bases, the J end by 4 bases, with 12 bases between. Germline V gives CDR1 MNHEY, CDR2 SVGAGI. This CDR3 contains 15 residues. The CDR3 sequence is CASSYSRQGGTEAFF. The DNA for the CDR3 is TGTGCCAGCAGTTACTCTCGGCAGGGTGGCACTGAAGCTTTCTTT.

The chain carries TRBV2 and TRBJ2-1; 10 nucleotides agree with TRBD2. The trim removed 0 bases at V and 10 bases at J, leaving 6 bases unmatched. The CDR3 is made up of 15 amino acids. Germline V gene sequence: CDR1 SNHLY, CDR2 FYNNEI. This chain's CDR3 is CASSEAQGLAREQFF. The DNA of the CDR3 is TGTGCCAGCAGTGAAGCGCAGGGACTAGCGAGGGAGCAGTTCTTC.

The count of this clone is one. V and J are TRBV10-3 and TRBJ2-1; D might be TRBD1 (6 bases). The CDR3 loop spans 14 amino acids. Trimming shortened V by 6 bases and J by 6 bases, and 15 bases separated the two germline ends. Germline values: CDR1 ENHRY, CDR2 SYGVKD. In nucleotides, the CDR3 is TGTGCCATCAGAACCGGGACACCGTCCAATGAGCAGTTCTTC. As protein: CAIRTGTPSNEQFF.

This rearrangement joins TRBV5-1 to TRBJ1-2; no reliable D call. This CDR3 region has 14 residues. Germline V gene sequence: CDR1 SGHRS, CDR2 YFSETQ. V lost 3 bases to trimming and J lost 2 bases, with 11 bases between them. CDR3 bases: TGCGCCAGCAGCTACGCGACGGGGAACTATGGCTACACCTTC. Translated: CASSYATGNYGYTF.

This clone was detected only a few times. The rearrangement uses TRBV9 and TRBJ2-7; TRBD2 aligns across 9 bases. Germline CDR1 SGDLS, CDR2 YYNGEE. Trimming cost V 0 bases and J 2 bases; bases outside gene matches: 6. This CDR3 has 16 residues. The CDR3 DNA reads TGTGCCAGCAGCGTAGTCCCCCTAGCGGGAACCTACGAGCAGTACTTC. Its protein is CASSVVPLAGTYEQYF.

The CDR3 spells CASSQHGSSYNEQFF. Here the CDR3 DNA reads TGTGCCAGCAGCCAGCACGGGAGCTCCTACAATGAGCAGTTCTTC. V gene TRBV7-9 combines with J gene TRBJ2-1, with TRBD2 as a possible D gene (6 bases). Deletions cut 5 bases from V and 0 bases from J, with 11 bases between. The CDR3 has 15 amino acids. Germline V gives CDR1 SEHNR, CDR2 FQNEAQ (reference sequence).

Concerning this clone: At one end, the junction sequence differs from germline, possibly due to a read error. The chain combines TRBV19 with TRBJ2-2, with D unresolved. The CDR3 consists of 11 residues. Germline CDR1 LNHDA, CDR2 SQIVND (reference sequence). In DNA, the CDR3 is TGTGCCTGTAGTAGACCCGGGGAGCTGTTTTTT. Its protein is CACSRPGELFF. The whole variable domain, remainder taken from reference TRBV19 and TRBJ2-2, is DGGITQSPKYLFRKEGQNVTLSCEQNLNHDAMYWYRQDPGQGLRLIYYSQIVNDFQKGDIAEGYSVSREKKESFPLTVTSAQKNPTAFYLCACSRPGELFFGEGSRLTVL.

In the case of this clone: This sample includes further DNA sequences coding for the same CDR3. This chain uses TRBV30 with TRBJ2-7; D ambiguous. V was cut by 2 bases and J by 4 bases, with 6 bases left in between. The germline V gene has CDR1 GTSNPN and CDR2 SVGIG (reference sequence). The CDR3 covers 11 residues. The CDR3 coding sequence is TGTGCCTGGAGTCCAGCGTACGAGCAGTACTTC. This codes for CAWSPAYEQYF.

This clone showed up many times. V is TRBV23-1 and J is TRBJ1-1, with 8 bases fitting TRBD1. TRBV23-1 is labeled an ORF, and its function is uncertain. V trimming: 2 bases; J trimming: 3 bases; junction bases outside the gene matches: 11. This CDR3 spans 17 amino acids. The CDR3 region has the DNA TGCGCCAGCAGTCAAGTCCGAGGACAGGGTGTCTACACTGAAGCTTTCTTT. Amino acid sequence: CASSQVRGQGVYTEAFF.

V usage is TRBV7-9 and J usage is TRBJ2-1, with 16 bases lining up with TRBD2. Per germline, CDR1 SEHNR and CDR2 FQNEAQ (reference sequence). The V and J ends lost 5 bases and 9 bases, in that order; junction bases with no gene match: 13. This CDR3 region has 18 residues. CDR3 sequence: CASSPGPGLAGGPGEQFF. Here the CDR3 DNA reads TGTGCCAGCAGCCCTGGCCCGGGACTAGCGGGAGGGCCGGGTGAGCAGTTCTTC.

The chain has TRBV10-3 and TRBJ1-5; D not resolved. The V gene lost 2 bases and the J gene lost 6 bases, with 14 bases spanning the gap. The CDR3 totals 15 residues. Germline V gene data show CDR1 as ENHRY and CDR2 as SYGVKD. The CDR3 spells CAISERRGNGQPQHF. The CDR3 DNA sequence: TGTGCCATCAGTGAGAGGCGGGGAAACGGTCAGCCCCAGCATTTT.

The V gene is TRBV19, the J gene TRBJ1-1; possible D gene TRBD1, 5 bases. The CDR3 extends over 13 amino acids. The germline CDR1 and CDR2 sequences are LNHDA and SQIVND (reference sequence). Between the trimmed V and J ends, which lost 6 bases and 4 bases, there was a span of 12 bases. The CDR3 spells CASRKFGGTEAFF. In DNA form, the CDR3 reads TGTGCCAGTAGAAAGTTCGGGGGCACTGAAGCTTTCTTT.

V usage is TRBV21-1 and J usage is TRBJ2-3; TRBD2 was called by the table and not checked on the DNA. TRBV21-1 is designated a pseudogene. The CDR3 consists of 14 residues. This CDR3 is CASSKESGGDTQYF. The DNA of the CDR3 is TGTGCCAGCAGCAAAGAGTCAGGAGGAGATACGCAGTATTTT.

The chain is built from TRBV7-5 and TRBJ2-7; the tabulated D call, TRBD2, remains unverified against the DNA. TRBV7-5 is reported as a pseudogene. This CDR3 region has 15 residues. CDR3 sequence (DNA): TGTGCCAGAAGCGGCCGGACTAGCGGCTTTTACGAGCAGTACTTC. Encoded protein: CARSGRTSGFYEQYF.

This clone was detected only once. The chain uses TRBV27 and TRBJ2-1, with TRBD1 matching 8 bases. This CDR3 contains 13 residues. The germline gives CDR1 MNHEY, CDR2 SMNVEV (reference sequence). V trimming: 10 bases; J trimming: 5 bases; junction bases outside the gene matches: 7. The CDR3 is CANSLTGDNEQFF. CDR3 coding DNA: TGTGCCAACTCGCTGACAGGGGACAATGAGCAGTTCTTC.

The chain has TRBV30 and TRBJ1-2; TRBD1 agrees at 7 bases. V was clipped by 3 bases and J by 4 bases; unmatched bases: 5. CDR3 length: 13 amino acids. Germline lookup yields CDR1 GTSNPN and CDR2 SVGIG (reference sequence). The CDR3 loop reads CAWSWSGGYGYTF. The CDR3 nucleotides are TGTGCCTGGAGCTGGTCAGGGGGCTATGGCTACACCTTC.

The chain carries TRBV6-5 and TRBJ1-5; D gene ambiguous. In germline, CDR1 is MNHEY, CDR2 SVGAGI. The CDR3 consists of 12 residues. V was clipped by 5 bases and J by 4 bases, with 6 bases between them. The CDR3 DNA sequence: TGTGCCAGCAGTAATCCAAATCAGCCCCAGCATTTT. Protein sequence: CASSNPNQPQHF.